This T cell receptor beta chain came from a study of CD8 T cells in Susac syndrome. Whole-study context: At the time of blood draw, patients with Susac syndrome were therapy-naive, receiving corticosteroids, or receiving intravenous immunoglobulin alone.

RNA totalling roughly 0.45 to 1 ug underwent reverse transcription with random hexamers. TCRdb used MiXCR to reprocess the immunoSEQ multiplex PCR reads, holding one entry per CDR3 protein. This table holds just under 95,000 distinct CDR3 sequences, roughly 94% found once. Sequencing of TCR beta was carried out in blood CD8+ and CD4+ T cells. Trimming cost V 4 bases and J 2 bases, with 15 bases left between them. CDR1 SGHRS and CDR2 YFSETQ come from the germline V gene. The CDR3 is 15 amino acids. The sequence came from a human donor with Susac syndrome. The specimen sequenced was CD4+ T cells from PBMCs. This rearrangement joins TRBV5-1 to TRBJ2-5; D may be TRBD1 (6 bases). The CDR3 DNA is TGCGCCAGCAGCGTAACAGGGAACCTTCAAGAGACCCAGTACTTC. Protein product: CASSVTGNLQETQYF.